This T cell receptor beta chain was sequenced during a study of blood T cell repertoires in COVID-19. Study at large: Acute-phase and convalescent COVID-19 samples originated in the United States, Italy and Spain. PBMCs, B-cell-depleted T cells, or T cells were the source of the cDNA or gDNA that made up the material.

Original processing methods: Reference gene primers were amplified, and this amplification served to estimate nucleated cell counts. Only in-frame clones appear in the TCRdb table, and some are missing; sequencing was by immunoSEQ multiplex PCR. V and J calls and clone size are copied from that table; D and trimming were computed from the DNA. The sample shows under 300,000 clones, roughly 88% of them seen only once. The CDR3 runs to 16 residues. Germline CDR1 reads SGHVS; CDR2 reads FNYEAQ. The ends were cut back, 4 bases at V and 7 bases at J, with 19 bases in the middle. This sequence originates from a woman in her seventies with acute or convalescent COVID-19. Material: peripheral blood. The chain has TRBV7-6 and TRBJ2-2; the D gene is possibly TRBD1 (5 bases). CDR3 in amino acids: CASSSRSRAIRGELFF. CDR3 in DNA: TGTGCCAGCAGCTCCCGGAGCAGGGCGATACGCGGGGAGCTGTTTTTT.